This TCR beta chain was recovered during a study of graft-versus-host responses after intestinal transplantation. About the study: Every recipient had anti-thymocyte globulin induction and about three years of tacrolimus plus steroids.

CDR1 is MNHNY and CDR2 is SVGAGI in the germline V gene (reference sequence). The CDR3 length is 15 residues. V gave up 2 bases and J gave up 2 bases, with 9 bases separating them. In this sample, this clone turned up a few times. Its specificity is unknown. The assay was immunoSEQ multiplex PCR, and TCRdb's table has in-frame clones only and misses some. The profile shows over 100,000 clones, just over 90% of them singletons. The receptor comes from a human donor who was the organ donor for an intestinal transplant. This sequence joins TRBV6-6 and TRBJ2-2; D is unclear. The sample in question was unstimulated CD4+ T cells sorted from spleen or lymph node cells, obtained before transplant. The CDR3 nucleotides read TGTGCCAGCAGTTACGGGGTTCATAACACCGGGGAGCTGTTTTTT. Its protein product is CASSYGVHNTGELFF.